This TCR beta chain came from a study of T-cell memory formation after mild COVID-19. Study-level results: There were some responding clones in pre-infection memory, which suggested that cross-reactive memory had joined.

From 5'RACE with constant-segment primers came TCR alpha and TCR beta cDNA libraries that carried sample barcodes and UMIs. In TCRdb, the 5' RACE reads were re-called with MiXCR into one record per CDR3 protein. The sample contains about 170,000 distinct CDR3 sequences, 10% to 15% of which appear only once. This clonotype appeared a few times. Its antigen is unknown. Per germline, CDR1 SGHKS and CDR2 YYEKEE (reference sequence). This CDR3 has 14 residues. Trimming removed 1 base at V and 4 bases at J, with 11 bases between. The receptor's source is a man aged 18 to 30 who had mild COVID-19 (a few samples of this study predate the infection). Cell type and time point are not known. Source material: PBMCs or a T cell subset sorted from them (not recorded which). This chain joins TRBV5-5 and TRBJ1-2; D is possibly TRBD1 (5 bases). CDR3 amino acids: CASSLPGLIYGYTF. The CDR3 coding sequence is TGTGCCAGCAGCTTGCCAGGGTTGATCTATGGCTACACCTTC.